The 7 T cell receptor beta chains presented below share a single source sample, sequenced in a study of blood T cell repertoires in COVID-19. Libraries were prepared by immunoSEQ multiplex PCR; TCRdb keeps only in-frame clonotypes and omits some of them. The table includes some 340,000 clones, roughly 90% detected once. Sequenced: PBMCs or T cells enriched from blood (not recorded which). The origin of the receptors is a woman in her 30s who had been exposed to COVID-19.

V is TRBV5-4 and J is TRBJ2-3; 8 nucleotides match TRBD2. From germline, CDR1 is SGHNT and CDR2 YYREEE (reference sequence). This CDR3 contains 15 residues. Germline trimming cut 4 bases from V and 2 bases from J; bases unmatched to any gene: 6. CDR3 sequence (DNA): TGTGCCAGCAGCGGAGGGCGGGGGGACACAGATACGCAGTATTTT. As protein: CASSGGRGDTDTQYF. Using reference TRBV5-4 and TRBJ2-3 for the parts outside the CDR3, the full variable domain is ETGVTQSPTHLIKTRGQQVTLRCSSQSGHNTVSWYQQALGQGPQFIFQYYREEENGRGNFPPRFSGLQFPNYSSELNVNALELDDSALYLCASSGGRGDTDTQYFGPGTRLTVL.

The chain joins TRBV3-1 (or the pseudogene TRBV3-2) to TRBJ1-4; D is uncertain. Germline values: CDR1 LGHDT, CDR2 YNNKEL (reference sequence). There are 14 residues in the CDR3. The V and J ends lost 1 base and 8 bases respectively, with 11 bases between them. CDR3 in DNA: TGTGCCAGCAGCCAAGCGCAGGCGAACGAAAAACTGTTTTTT. The encoded protein is CASSQAQANEKLFF.

This sequence joins TRBV7-8 and TRBJ1-3; D remains unclear. CDR1 is SGHVS and CDR2 is FQNEAQ in the germline V gene. Trimming removed 0 bases at V and 2 bases at J, with 8 bases between. The CDR3 totals 15 residues. The CDR3 nucleotides read TGTGCCAGCAGCTTAGCGAGAGGGACTGGAAACACCATATATTTT. Amino acids: CASSLARGTGNTIYF.

The chain combines TRBV10-2 with TRBJ1-2, with 8 bases identical to TRBD1. V lost 6 bases and J lost 4; bases outside the gene matches: 10. This CDR3 contains 15 residues. CDR1 and CDR2 from the germline V gene are WSHSY and SAAADI. The CDR3 nucleotides read TGCGCCAGCAGGGACACAGGGGGGGAGAGCTATGGCTACACCTTC. Amino acid sequence: CASRDTGGESYGYTF.

The chain recombines TRBV5-4 with TRBJ2-3, with D hard to call. V was pared by 4 bases and J by 0 bases, with 3 bases between. This CDR3 contains 12 residues. In germline, CDR1 is SGHNT, CDR2 YYREEE (reference sequence). In DNA, the CDR3 is TGTGCCAGCAGCCCTAGCACAGATACGCAGTATTTT. This codes for CASSPSTDTQYF.

The chain recombines TRBV4-3 with TRBJ1-1; perhaps TRBD1 as D (6 bases). Germline lookup yields CDR1 LGHNA and CDR2 YSLEER. Trimming pared 0 bases from V and 9 bases from J, leaving 11 bases between. CDR3 size: 13 residues. CDR3 sequence reads: CASSQDRGSKAFF. Here the CDR3 DNA reads TGCGCCAGCAGCCAAGACAGGGGAAGCAAAGCTTTCTTT.

This chain uses TRBV29-1 with TRBJ2-2, with 9 bases aligning to TRBD1. The V and J ends lost 6 bases and 4 bases, in that order; junction bases with no gene match: 3. The CDR3 runs to 13 residues. Germline CDR1 SQVTM, CDR2 ANQGSEA. The CDR3 DNA reads as TGCAGCGTGAACAGGGGGCGCACCGGGGAGCTGTTTTTT. This encodes CSVNRGRTGELFF.